This T cell receptor (beta chain) was captured by sequencing in a study of blood T cell repertoires in COVID-19. The overall study: Sites across the United States, Italy and Spain contributed samples from acute and convalescent COVID-19. Sample material is recorded as cDNA or gDNA derived from T cells, B-cell-depleted T cells, or PBMCs.

In the original workflow: Quantification of nucleated cells was approximated via reference gene primer amplification. Profiled with immunoSEQ multiplex PCR; TCRdb holds only in-frame clones, not every one. That table furnishes V, J and clone size, whereas the DNA furnished D and trimming. Among 310,000 or so clones listed, about nine tenths were seen once. CDR3 length: 16 amino acids. V was trimmed by 0 bases and J by 1 base, leaving 13 bases between them. CDR1 is LGHNA and CDR2 is YSLEER in the germline V gene. Sequences were obtained from peripheral blood. This chain joins TRBV4-3 and TRBJ2-7; no definite D call. The clonotype comes from a woman aged 45-60 years who had recovered from COVID-19. CDR3 nucleotides: TGCGCCAGCAGCCAAGATATTACCAGCGCATCCTACGAGCAGTACTTC. Its protein product is CASSQDITSASYEQYF.